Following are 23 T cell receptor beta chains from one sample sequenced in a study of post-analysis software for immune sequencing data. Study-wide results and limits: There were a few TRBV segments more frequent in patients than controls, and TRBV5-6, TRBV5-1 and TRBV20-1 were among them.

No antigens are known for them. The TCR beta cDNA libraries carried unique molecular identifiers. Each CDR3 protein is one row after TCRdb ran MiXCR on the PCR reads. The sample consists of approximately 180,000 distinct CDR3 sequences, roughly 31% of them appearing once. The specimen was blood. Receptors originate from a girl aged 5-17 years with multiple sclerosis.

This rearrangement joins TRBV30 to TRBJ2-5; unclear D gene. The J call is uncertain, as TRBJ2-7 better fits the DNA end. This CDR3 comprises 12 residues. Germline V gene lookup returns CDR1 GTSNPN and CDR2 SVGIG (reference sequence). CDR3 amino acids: CAYGSERYEQYF. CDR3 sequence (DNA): TGTGCGTACGGCTCAGAACGTTACGAGCAGTACTTC.

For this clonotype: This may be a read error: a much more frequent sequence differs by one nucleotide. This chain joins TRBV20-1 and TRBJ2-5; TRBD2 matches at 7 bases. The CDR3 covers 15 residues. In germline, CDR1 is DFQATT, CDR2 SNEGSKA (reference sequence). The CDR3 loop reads CGGAGGAGVQETQYF. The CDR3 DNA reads TGCGGTGGCGCCGGTGGGGCGGGAGTCCAAGAGACCCAGTACTTC.

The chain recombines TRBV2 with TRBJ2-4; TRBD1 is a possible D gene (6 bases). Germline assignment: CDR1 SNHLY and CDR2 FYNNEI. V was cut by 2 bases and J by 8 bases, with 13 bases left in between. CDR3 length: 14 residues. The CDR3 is CASSEFPGQDIQYF. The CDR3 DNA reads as TGTGCCAGCAGTGAATTCCCGGGACAAGACATTCAGTACTTC. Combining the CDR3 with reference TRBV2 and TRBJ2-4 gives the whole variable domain EPEVTQTPSHQVTQMGQEVILRCVPISNHLYFYWYRQILGQKVEFLVSFYNNEISEKSEIFDDQFSVERPDGSNFTLKIRSTKLEDSAMYFCASSEFPGQDIQYFGAGTRLSVL.

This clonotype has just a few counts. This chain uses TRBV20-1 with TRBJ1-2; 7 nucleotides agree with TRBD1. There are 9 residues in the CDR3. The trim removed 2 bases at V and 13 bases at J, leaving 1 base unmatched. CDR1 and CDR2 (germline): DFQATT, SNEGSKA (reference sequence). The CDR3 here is CSARKGATF. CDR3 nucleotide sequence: TGCAGTGCTAGAAAGGGGGCCACCTTC.

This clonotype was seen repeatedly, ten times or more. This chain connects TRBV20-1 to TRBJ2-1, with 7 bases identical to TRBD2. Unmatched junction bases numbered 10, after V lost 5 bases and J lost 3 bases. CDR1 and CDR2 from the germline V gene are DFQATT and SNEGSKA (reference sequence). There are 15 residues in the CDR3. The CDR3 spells CSALSLAALYNEQFF. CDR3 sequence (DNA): TGCAGTGCTCTCAGTCTAGCGGCCCTCTACAATGAGCAGTTCTTC.

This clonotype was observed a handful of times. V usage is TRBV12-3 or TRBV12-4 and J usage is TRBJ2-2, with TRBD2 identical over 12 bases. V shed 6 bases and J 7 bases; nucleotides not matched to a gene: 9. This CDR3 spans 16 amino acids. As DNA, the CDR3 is TGTGCCAGCAGCTCTCTAGCGGGAGGGGTACGCGGGGAGCTGTTTTTT. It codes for CASSSLAGGVRGELFF.

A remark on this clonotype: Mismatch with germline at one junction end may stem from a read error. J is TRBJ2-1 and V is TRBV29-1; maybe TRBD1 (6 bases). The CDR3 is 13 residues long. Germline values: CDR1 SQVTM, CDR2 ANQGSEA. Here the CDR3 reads CSLGQNFYNEPYF. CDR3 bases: TGCAGCCTAGGACAGAATTTCTACAATGAGCCGTACTTC.

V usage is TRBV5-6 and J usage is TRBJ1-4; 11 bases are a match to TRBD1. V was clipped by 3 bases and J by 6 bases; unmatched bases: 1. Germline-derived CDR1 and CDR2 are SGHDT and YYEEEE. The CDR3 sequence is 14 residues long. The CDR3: CASSSGQGDEKLFF. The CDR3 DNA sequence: TGTGCCAGCAGCTCGGGACAGGGGGATGAAAAACTGTTTTTT. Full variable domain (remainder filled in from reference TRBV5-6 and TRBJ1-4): DAGVTQSPTHLIKTRGQQVTLRCSPKSGHDTVSWYQQALGQGPQFIFQYYEEEERQRGNFPDRFSGHQFPNYSSELNVNALLLGDSALYLCASSSGQGDEKLFFGSGTQLSVL.

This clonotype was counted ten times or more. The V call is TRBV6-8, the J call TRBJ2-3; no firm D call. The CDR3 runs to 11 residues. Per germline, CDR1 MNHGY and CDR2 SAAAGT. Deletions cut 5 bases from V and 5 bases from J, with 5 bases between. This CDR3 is CASSRIDTQYF. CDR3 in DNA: TGTGCCAGCAGTAGAATAGATACGCAGTATTTT.

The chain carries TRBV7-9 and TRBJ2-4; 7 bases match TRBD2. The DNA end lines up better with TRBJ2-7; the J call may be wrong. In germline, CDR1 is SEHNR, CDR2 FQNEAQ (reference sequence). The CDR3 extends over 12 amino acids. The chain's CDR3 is CASSPERGEQYF. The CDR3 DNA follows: TGTGCCAGCAGCCCGGAGCGGGGCGAGCAGTACTTC.

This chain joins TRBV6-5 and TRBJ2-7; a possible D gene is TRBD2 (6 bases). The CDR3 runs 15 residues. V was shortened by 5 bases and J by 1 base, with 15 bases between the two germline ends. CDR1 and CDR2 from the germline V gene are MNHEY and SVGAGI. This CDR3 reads CASSQGGSPSYEQYF. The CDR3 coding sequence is TGTGCCAGCAGTCAGGGAGGATCCCCTTCCTACGAGCAGTACTTC.

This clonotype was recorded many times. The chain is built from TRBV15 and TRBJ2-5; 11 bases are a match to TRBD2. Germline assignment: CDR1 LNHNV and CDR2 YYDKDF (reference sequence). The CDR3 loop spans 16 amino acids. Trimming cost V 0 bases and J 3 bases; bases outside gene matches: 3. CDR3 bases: TGTGCCACCAGCAGAGATTGGGGACTAGCGGAAGAGACCCAGTACTTC. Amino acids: CATSRDWGLAEETQYF.

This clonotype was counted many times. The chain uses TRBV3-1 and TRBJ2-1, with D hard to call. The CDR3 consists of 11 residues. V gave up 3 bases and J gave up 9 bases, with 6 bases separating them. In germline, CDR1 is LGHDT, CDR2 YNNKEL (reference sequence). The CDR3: CASSQVGEQFF. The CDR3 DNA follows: TGTGCCAGCAGCCAGGTGGGTGAGCAGTTCTTC.

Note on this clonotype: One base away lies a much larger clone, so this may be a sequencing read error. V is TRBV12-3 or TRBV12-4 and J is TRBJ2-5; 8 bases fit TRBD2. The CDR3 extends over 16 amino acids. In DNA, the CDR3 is TGTGCCAGCAGTTTAGGGTTCGGGACTAGACCAGAGGCCCAGTACTTC. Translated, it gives CASSLGFGTRPEAQYF.

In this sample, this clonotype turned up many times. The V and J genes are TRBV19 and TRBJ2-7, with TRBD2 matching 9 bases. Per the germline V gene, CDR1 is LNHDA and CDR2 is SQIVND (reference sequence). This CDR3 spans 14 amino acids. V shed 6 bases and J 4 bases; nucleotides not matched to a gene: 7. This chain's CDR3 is CASSAGGPPYEQYF. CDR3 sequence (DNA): TGTGCCAGTAGCGCGGGAGGGCCTCCTTACGAGCAGTACTTC.

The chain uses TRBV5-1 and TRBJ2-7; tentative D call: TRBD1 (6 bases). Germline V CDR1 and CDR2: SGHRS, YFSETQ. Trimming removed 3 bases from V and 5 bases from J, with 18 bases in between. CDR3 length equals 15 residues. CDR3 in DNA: TGCGCCAGCAGCTCTTTACAGGGATTCAACAACGAGCAGTACTTC. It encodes CASSSLQGFNNEQYF. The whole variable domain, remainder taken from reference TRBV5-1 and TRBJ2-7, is KAGVTQTPRYLIKTRGQQVTLSCSPISGHRSVSWYQQTPGQGLQFLFEYFSETQRNKGNFPGRFSGRQFSNSRSEMNVSTLELGDSALYLCASSSLQGFNNEQYFGPGTRLTVT.

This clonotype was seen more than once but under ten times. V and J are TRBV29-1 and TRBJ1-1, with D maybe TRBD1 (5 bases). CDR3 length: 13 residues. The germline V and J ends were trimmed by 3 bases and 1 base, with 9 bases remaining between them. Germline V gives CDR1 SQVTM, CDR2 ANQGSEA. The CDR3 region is CSVDNRQNTEAFF. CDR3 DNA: TGCAGCGTTGATAACAGGCAGAACACTGAAGCTTTCTTT. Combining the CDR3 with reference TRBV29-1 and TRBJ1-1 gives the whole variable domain SAVISQKPSRDICQRGTSLTIQCQVDSQVTMMFWYRQQPGQSLTLIATANQGSEATYESGFVIDKFPISRPNLTFSTLTVSNMSPEDSSIYLCSVDNRQNTEAFFGQGTRLTVV.

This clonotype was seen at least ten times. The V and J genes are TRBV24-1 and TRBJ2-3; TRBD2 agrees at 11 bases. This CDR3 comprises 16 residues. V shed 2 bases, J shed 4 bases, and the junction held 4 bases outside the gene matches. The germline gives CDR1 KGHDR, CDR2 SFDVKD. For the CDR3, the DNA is TGTGCCACCAGTGATTCAAGACTAGCGGGACCAGATACGCAGTATTTT. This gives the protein CATSDSRLAGPDTQYF.

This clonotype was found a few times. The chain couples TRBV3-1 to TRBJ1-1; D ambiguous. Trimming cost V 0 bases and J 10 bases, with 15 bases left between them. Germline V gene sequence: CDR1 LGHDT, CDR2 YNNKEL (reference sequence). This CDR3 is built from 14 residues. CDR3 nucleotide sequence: TGTGCCAGCAGCCAAGATCAAATCCCCGAAATAGCTTTCTTT. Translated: CASSQDQIPEIAFF.

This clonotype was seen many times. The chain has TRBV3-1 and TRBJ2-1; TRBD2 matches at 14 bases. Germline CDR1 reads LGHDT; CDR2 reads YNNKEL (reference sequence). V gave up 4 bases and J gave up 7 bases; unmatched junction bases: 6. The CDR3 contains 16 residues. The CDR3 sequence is CASSPGTSGSINEQFF. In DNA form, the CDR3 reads TGTGCCAGCAGCCCCGGGACTAGCGGGAGTATAAATGAGCAGTTCTTC.

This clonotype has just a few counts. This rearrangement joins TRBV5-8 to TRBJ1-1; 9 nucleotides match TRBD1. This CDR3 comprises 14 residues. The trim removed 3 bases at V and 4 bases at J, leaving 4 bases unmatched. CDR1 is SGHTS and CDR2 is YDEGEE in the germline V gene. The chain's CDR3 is CASSSATGGTEAFF. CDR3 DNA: TGTGCCAGCAGCTCGGCGACAGGGGGCACTGAAGCTTTCTTT.

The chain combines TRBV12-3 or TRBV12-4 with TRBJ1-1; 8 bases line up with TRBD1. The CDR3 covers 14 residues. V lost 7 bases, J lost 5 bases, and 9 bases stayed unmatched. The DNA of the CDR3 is TGTGCCAGCACCCAGGGGGCGCGTGTGACTGAAGCTTTCTTT. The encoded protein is CASTQGARVTEAFF.

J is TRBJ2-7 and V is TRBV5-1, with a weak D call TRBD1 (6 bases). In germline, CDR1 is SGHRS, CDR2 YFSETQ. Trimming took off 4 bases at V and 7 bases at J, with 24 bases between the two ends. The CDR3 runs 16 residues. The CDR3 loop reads CASSLRKGTILDEQYF. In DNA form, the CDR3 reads TGCGCCAGCAGCCTGCGGAAGGGGACAATACTGGATGAGCAGTACTTC.